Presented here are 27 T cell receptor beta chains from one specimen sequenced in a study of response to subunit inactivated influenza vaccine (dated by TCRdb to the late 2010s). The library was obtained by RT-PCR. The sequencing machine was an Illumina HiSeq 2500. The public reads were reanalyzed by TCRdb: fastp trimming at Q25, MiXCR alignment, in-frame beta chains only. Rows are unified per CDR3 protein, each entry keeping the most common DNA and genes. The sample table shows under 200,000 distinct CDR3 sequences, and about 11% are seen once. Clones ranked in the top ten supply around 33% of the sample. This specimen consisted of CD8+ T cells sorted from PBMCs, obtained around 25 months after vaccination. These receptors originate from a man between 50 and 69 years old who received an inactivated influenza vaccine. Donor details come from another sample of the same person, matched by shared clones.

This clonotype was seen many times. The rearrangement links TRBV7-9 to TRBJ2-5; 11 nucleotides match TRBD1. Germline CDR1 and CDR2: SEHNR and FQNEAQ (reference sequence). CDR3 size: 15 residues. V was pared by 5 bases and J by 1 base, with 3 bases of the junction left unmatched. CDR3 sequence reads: CASSPGTGGQETQYF. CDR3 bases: TGTGCCAGCAGCCCCGGGACAGGGGGCCAAGAGACCCAGTACTTC.

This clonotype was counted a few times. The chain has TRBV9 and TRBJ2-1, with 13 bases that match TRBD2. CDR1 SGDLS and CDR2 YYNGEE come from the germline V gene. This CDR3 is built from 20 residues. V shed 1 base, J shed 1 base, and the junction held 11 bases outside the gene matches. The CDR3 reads CASSVPDPGLAGVSYNEQFF. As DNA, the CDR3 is TGTGCCAGCAGCGTACCCGACCCTGGACTAGCGGGAGTGTCCTACAATGAGCAGTTCTTC.

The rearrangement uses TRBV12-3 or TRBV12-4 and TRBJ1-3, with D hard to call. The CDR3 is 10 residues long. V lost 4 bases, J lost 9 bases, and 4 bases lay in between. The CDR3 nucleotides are TGTGCCAGCAGTTACGGCACCATATATTTT. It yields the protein CASSYGTIYF.

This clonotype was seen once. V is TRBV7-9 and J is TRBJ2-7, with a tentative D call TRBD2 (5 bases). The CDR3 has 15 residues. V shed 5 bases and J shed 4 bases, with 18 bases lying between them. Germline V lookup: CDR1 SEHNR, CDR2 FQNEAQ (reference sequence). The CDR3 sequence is CASSPRDGNEYEQYF. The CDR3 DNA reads TGTGCCAGCAGCCCTAGAGACGGGAACGAGTACGAGCAGTACTTC.

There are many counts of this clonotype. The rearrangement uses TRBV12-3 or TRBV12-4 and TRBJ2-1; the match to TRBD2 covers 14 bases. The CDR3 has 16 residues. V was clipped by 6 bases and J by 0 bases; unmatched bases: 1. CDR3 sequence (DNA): TGTGCCAGCAGAGGGACTAGCGGGAGCTCCTACAATGAGCAGTTCTTC. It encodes CASRGTSGSSYNEQFF.

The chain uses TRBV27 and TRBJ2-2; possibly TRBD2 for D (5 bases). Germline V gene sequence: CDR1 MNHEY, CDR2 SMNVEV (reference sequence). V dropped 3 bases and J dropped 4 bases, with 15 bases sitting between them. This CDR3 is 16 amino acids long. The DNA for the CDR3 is TGTGCCAGCAGTTTTAGTTTTTTAGCGAGCACCGGGGAGCTGTTTTTT. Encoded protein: CASSFSFLASTGELFF.

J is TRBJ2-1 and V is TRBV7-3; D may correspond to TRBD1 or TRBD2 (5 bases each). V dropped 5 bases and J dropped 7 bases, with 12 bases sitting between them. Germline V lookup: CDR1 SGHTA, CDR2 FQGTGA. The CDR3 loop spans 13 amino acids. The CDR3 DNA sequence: TGTGCCAGCAGCCTGGGACCCACAAATGAGCAGTTCTTC. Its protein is CASSLGPTNEQFF.

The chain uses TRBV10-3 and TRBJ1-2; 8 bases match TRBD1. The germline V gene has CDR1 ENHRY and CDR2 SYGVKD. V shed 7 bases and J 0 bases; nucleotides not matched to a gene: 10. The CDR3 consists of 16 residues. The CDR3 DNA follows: TGTGCCATCAAAGGGGGGCAGGGGGCCACTAACTATGGCTACACCTTC. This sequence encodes CAIKGGQGATNYGYTF.

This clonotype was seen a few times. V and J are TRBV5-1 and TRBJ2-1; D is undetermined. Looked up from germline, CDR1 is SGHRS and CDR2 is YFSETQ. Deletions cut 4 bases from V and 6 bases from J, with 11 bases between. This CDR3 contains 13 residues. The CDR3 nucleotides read TGCGCCAGCAGCCCCGCACCCCGCAATGAGCAGTTCTTC. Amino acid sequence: CASSPAPRNEQFF. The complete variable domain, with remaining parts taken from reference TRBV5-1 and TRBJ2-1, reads KAGVTQTPRYLIKTRGQQVTLSCSPISGHRSVSWYQQTPGQGLQFLFEYFSETQRNKGNFPGRFSGRQFSNSRSEMNVSTLELGDSALYLCASSPAPRNEQFFGPGTRLTVL.

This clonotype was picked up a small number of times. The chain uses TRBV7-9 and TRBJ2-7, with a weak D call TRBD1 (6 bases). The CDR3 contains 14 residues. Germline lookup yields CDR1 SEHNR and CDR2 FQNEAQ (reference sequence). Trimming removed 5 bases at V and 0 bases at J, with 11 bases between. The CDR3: CASSGQRSSYEQYF. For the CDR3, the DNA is TGTGCCAGCAGCGGACAGCGCAGCTCCTACGAGCAGTACTTC.

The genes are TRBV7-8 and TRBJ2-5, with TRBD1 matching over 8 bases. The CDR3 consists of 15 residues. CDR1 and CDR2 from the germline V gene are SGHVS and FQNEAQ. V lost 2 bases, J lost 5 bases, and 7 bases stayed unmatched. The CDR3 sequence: CASSLLQGARETQYF. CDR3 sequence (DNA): TGTGCCAGCAGCTTACTTCAGGGGGCGAGGGAGACCCAGTACTTC.

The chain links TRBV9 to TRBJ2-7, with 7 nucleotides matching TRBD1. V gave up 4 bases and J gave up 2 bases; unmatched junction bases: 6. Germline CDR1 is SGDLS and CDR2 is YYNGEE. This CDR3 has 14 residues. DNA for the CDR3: TGTGCCAGCAGCCCATCGGGACAGACCTACGAGCAGTACTTC. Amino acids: CASSPSGQTYEQYF.

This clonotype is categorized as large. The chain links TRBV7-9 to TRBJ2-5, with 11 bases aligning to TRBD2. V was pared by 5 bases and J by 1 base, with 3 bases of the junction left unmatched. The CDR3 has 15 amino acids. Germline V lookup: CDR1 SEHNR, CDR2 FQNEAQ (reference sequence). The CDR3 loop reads CASSRGLAAQETQYF. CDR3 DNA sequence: TGTGCCAGCAGCAGGGGACTAGCGGCCCAAGAGACCCAGTACTTC.

The CDR3 spells CASSGWSLGADRTLQETQYF. For the CDR3, the DNA is TGTGCCAGCAGTGGTTGGAGTCTGGGGGCCGACCGAACGCTTCAAGAGACCCAGTACTTC. The chain links TRBV6-4 to TRBJ2-5; TRBD1 is a possible D gene (6 bases). V was cut by 4 bases and J by 2 bases, with 29 bases left in between. Germline V gives CDR1 MRHNA, CDR2 SNTAGT. This CDR3 is built from 20 residues.

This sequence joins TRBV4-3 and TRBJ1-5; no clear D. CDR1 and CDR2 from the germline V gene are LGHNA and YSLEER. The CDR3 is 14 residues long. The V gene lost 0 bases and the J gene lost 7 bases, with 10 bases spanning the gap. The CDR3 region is CASSQDLGYQPQHF. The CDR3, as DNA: TGCGCCAGCAGCCAAGATCTGGGGTACCAGCCCCAGCATTTT.

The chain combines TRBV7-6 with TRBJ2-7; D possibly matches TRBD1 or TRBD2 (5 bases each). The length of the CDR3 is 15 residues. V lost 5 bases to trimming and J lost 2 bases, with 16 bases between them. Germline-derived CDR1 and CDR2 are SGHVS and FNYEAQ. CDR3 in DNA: TGTGCCAGCAGCAAAACCGGGACGGAGGCCTACGAGCAGTACTTC. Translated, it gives CASSKTGTEAYEQYF.

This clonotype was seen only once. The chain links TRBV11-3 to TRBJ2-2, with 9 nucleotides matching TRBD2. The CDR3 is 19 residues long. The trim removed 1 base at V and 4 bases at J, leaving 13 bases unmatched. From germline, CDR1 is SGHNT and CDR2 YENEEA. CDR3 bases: TGTGCCAGCAGCTTAGGAGTAATGGCGGGAGGGCCCGGCACCGGGGAGCTGTTTTTT. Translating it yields CASSLGVMAGGPGTGELFF.

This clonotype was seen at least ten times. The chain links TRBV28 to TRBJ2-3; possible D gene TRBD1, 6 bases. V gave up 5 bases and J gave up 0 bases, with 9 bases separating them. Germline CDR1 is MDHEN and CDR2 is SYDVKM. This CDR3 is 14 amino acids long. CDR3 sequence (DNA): TGTGCCAGCAGTCCCGACAGGAGCACAGATACGCAGTATTTT. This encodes CASSPDRSTDTQYF.

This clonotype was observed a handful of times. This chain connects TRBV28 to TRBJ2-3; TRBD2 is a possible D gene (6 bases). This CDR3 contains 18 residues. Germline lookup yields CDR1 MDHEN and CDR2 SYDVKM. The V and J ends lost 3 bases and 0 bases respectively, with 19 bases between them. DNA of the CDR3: TGTGCCAGCAGTTTGTTAACTCGACTACTAGCCAGCACAGATACGCAGTATTTT. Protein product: CASSLLTRLLASTDTQYF.

Here the CDR3 reads CASSEAPSSYEQYF. The CDR3 nucleotides read TGTGCCAGCAGTGAAGCGCCAAGTTCCTACGAGCAGTACTTC. This chain connects TRBV2 to TRBJ2-7; D is unresolved. Germline V lookup: CDR1 SNHLY, CDR2 FYNNEI. Trimming cost V 0 bases and J 1 base, with 7 bases left between them. The CDR3 totals 14 residues.

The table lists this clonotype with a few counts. CDR3 sequence: CASSLYTGGGNTIYF. Here the CDR3 DNA reads TGTGCCAGCAGTTTATATACAGGGGGTGGAAACACCATATATTTT. The chain has TRBV28 and TRBJ1-3; TRBD1 matches at 8 bases. Germline V gives CDR1 MDHEN, CDR2 SYDVKM. J lost 3 bases, V lost 1 base, and 2 bases had no gene match. This CDR3 region has 15 residues.

DNA for the CDR3: TGTGCCAGCAGCCAGCAGGTCCCTTGTACATACGAGCAGTACTTC. Its translation: CASSQQVPCTYEQYF. The V call is TRBV3-1, the J call TRBJ2-7; the D is unclear. Trimming removed 3 bases at V and 4 bases at J, with 16 bases between. Germline CDR1 reads LGHDT; CDR2 reads YNNKEL (reference sequence). The length of the CDR3 is 15 residues.

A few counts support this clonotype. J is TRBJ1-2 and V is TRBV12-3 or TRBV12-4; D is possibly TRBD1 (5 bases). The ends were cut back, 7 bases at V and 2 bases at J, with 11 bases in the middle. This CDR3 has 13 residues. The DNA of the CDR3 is TGTGCCAGCACACCGGGGGGGAACTATGGCTACACCTTC. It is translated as CASTPGGNYGYTF.

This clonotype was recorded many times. CDR3 nucleotides: TGTGCCAGCAGTTTGGTAGGCAGGACTCATAGCACAGATACGCAGTATTTT. It codes for CASSLVGRTHSTDTQYF. V is TRBV28 and J is TRBJ2-3, with a tentative D call TRBD2 (5 bases). V lost 3 bases and J 0 bases, leaving 16 bases between the germline ends. The V gene's germline CDR1 is MDHEN and CDR2 SYDVKM. The CDR3 contains 17 residues. Supplemented by reference TRBV28 and TRBJ2-3, the full variable domain reads DVKVTQSSRYLVKRTGEKVFLECVQDMDHENMFWYRQDPGLGLRLIYFSYDVKMKEKGDIPEGYSVSREKKERFSLILESASTNQTSMYLCASSLVGRTHSTDTQYFGPGTRLTVL.

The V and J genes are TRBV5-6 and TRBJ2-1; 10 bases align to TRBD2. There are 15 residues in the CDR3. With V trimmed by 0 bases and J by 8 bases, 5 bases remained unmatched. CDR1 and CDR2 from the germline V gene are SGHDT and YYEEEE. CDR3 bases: TGTGCCAGCAGCTTGGAACTAGCGGGATGGGATGAGCAGTTCTTC. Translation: CASSLELAGWDEQFF.

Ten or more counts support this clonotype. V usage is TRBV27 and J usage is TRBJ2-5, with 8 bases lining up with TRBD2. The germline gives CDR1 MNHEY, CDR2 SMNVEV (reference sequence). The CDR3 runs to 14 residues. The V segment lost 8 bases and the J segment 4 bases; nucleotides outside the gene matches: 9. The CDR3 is CASGAGTRAETQYF. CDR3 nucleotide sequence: TGTGCCAGCGGGGCCGGGACTAGAGCAGAGACCCAGTACTTC.

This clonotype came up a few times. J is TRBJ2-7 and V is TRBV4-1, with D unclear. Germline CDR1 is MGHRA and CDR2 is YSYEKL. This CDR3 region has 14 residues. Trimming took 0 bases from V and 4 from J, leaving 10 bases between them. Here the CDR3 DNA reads TGCGCCAGCAGCCAAGAAAAGGCCAATTACGAGCAGTACTTC. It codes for CASSQEKANYEQYF.